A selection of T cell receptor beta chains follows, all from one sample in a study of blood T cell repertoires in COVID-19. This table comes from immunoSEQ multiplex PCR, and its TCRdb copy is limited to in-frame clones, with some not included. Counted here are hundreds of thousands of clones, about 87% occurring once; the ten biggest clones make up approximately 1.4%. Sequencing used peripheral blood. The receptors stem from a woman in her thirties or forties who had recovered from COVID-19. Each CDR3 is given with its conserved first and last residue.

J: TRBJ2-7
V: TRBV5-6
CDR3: CASSTPGTGLEQYF

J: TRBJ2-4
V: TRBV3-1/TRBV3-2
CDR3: CASSLPGGAKNIQYF

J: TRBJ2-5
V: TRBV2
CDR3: CASSGLAGQETQYF

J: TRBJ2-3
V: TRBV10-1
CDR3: CASSPGLAGGTDTQYF

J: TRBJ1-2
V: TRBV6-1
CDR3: CASSEPGQGSGYTF

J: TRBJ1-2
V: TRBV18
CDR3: CASSSDRGRDYGYTF

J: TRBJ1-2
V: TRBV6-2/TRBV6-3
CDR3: CASSYYPGQTSANYGYTF

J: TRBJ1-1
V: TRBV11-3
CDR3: CASSSPQRGNTEAFF

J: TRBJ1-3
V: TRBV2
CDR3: CASSEDGYSGNTIYF

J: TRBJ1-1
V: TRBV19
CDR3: CASSILQGNPMNTEAFF

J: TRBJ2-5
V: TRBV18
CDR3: CASSPITGVFQETQYF

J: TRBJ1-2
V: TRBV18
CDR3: CASSPPGTGKGDGYTF

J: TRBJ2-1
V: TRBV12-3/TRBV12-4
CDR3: CANSRGYSNEQFF

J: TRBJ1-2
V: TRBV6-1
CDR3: CASSEASSWGFYGYTF

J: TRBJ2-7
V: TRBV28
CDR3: CASSRSGYEQYF

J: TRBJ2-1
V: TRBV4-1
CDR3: CASSPSNHWSSYNEQFF

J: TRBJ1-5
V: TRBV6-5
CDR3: CASSANSGNQPQHF

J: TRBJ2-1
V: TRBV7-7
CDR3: CASSPLRGGLSNEQFF

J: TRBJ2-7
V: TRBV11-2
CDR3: CASSHTSGGPASYEQYF

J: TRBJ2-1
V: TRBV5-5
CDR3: CASSFSAQGSSYNEQFF

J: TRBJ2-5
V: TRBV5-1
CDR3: CASSHGSGQVTQYF

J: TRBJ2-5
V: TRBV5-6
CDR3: CASSLAGYQETQYF

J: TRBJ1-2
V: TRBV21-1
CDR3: CASSKIFSGHSNYGYTF

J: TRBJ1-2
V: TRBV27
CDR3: CASSSMTGLGYTF

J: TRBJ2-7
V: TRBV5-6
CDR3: CASGFGTVSPEQYF

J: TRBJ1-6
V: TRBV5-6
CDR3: CASSLDGGSPLHF

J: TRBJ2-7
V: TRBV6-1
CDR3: CASSEYRTVGEQYF

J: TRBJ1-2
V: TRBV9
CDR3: CASSVGQGAYGYTF

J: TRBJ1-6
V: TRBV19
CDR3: CASSIVWTGRRSPLHF

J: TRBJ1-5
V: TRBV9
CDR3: CASSPSSGTGGGNQPQHF

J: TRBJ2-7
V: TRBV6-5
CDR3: CATRTGKDEQYF

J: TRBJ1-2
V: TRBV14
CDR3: CASSPPRGGRYGYTF

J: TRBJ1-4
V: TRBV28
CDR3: CASRWTGGNEKLFF

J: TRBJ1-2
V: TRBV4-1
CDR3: CASSPGRGYGYTF

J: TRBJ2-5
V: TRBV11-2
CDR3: CASSRTNQETQYF

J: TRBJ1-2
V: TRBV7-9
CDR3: CASSSQGYTF

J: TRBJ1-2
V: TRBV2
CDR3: CASTSRGGGYGYTF

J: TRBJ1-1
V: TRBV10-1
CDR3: CASSGGRFRTEAFF

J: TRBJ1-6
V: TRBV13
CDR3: CASSRGSYNSPLHF

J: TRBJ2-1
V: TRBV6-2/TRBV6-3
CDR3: CASSKTGNEQFF

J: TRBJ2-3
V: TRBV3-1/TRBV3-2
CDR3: CASSFTRLQSLDTQYF

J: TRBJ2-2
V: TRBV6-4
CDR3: CASSAGRGLDTGELFF

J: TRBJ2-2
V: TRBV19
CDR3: CASSIPSGTGELFF

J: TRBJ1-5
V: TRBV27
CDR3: CASSSRQFNQPQHF

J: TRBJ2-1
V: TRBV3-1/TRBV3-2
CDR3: CASSQAEGDEQFF

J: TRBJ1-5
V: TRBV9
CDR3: CASSVGRGTQPQHF

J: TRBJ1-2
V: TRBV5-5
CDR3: CASSMLGQDHYGYTF

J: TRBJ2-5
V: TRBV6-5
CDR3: CASGRGFQETQYF

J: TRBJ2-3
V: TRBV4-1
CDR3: CASSQRAGGPTDTQYF

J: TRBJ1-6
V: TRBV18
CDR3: CASSPQGQGNSPLHF

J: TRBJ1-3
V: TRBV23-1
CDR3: CASSQSGRQGESGNTIYF

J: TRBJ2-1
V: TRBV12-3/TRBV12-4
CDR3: CASNNYNEQFF

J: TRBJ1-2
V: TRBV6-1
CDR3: CASSEGLDRVYGYTF

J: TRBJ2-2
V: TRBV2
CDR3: CASTPGTPYPGELFF

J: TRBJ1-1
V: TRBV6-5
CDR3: CASTNAGAVKAFF

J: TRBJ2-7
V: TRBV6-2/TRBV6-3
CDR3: CASSRYRASSYEQYF

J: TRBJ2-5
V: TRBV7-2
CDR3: CASSPSGGSYETQYF